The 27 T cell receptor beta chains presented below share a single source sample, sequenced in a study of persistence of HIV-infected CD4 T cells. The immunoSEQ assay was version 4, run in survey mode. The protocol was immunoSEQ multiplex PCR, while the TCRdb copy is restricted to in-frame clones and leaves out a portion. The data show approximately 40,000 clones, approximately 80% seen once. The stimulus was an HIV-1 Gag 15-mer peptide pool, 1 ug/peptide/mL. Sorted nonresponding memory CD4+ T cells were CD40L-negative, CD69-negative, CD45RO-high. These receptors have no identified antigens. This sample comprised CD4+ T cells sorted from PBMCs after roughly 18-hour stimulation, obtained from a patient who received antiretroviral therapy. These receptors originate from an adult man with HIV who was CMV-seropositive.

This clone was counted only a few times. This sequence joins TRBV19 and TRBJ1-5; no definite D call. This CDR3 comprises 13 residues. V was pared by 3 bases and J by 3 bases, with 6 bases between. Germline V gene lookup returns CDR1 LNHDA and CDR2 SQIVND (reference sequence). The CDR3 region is CASSIYNNQPQHF. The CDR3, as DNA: TGTGCCAGTAGTATCTACAACAATCAGCCCCAGCATTTT.

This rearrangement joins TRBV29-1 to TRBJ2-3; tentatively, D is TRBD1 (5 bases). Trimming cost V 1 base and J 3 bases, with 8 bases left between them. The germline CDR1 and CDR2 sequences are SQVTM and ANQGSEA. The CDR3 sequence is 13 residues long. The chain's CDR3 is CSVEGKGTDTQYF. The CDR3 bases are TGCAGCGTTGAAGGGAAGGGGACAGATACGCAGTATTTT.

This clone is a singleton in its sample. CDR3 nucleotide sequence: TGTGCCAGCAGCGCTCGACCCTCTCCGGGACTAGCGGGAGATAGTGAGCAGTTCTTC. This translates into CASSARPSPGLAGDSEQFF. This chain joins TRBV9 and TRBJ2-1; TRBD2 matches at 14 bases. CDR3 size: 19 residues. Looked up from germline, CDR1 is SGDLS and CDR2 is YYNGEE. Trimming cost V 3 bases and J 9 bases; bases outside gene matches: 17.

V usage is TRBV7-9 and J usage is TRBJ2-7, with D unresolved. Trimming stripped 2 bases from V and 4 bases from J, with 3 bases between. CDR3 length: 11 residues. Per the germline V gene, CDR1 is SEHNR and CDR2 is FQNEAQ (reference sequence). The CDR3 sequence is CASSLKYEQYF. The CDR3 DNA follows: TGTGCCAGCAGCTTAAAATACGAGCAGTACTTC.

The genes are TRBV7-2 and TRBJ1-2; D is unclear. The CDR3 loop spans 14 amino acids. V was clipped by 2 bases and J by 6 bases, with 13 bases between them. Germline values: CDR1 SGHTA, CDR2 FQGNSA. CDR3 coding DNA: TGTGCCAGCAGCTTACACACCGCCCCTAATGGCTACACCTTC. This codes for CASSLHTAPNGYTF.

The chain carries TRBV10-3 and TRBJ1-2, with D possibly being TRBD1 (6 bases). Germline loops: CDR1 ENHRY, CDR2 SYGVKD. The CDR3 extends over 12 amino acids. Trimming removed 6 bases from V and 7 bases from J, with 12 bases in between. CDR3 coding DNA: TGTGCCATCAGGCCGGACAGTCCTGGCTACACCTTC. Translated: CAIRPDSPGYTF.

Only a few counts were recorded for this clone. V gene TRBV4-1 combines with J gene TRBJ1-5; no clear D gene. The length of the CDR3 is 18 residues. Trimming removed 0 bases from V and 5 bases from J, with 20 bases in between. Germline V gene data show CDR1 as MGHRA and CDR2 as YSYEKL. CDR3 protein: CASSQDFKGSAAYQPQHF. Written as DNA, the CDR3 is TGCGCCAGCAGCCAAGATTTTAAAGGGAGCGCAGCTTATCAGCCCCAGCATTTT.

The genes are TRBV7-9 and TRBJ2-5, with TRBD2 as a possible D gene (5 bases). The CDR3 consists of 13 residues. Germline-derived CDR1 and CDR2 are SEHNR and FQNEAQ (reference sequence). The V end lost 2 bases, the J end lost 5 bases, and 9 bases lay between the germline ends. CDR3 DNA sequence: TGTGCCAGCAGCTTATCGGGGTCGGAGACCCAGTACTTC. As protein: CASSLSGSETQYF.

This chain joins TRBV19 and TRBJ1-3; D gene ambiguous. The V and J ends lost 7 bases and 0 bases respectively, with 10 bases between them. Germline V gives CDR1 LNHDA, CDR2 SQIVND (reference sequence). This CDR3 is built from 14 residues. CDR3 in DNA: TGTGCCAGTACTGGGAGAAGCTCTGGAAACACCATATATTTT. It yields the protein CASTGRSSGNTIYF.

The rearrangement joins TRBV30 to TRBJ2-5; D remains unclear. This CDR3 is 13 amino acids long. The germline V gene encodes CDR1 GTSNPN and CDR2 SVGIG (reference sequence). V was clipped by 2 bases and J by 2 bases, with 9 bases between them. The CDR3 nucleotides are TGTGCCTGGAGTCAAAGAAGACAAGAGACCCAGTACTTC. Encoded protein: CAWSQRRQETQYF.

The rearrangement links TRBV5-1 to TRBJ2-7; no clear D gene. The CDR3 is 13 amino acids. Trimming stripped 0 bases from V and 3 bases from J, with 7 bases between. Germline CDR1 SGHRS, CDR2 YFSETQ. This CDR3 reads CASSLEFIYEQYF. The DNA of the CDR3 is TGCGCCAGCAGCTTGGAATTCATCTACGAGCAGTACTTC.

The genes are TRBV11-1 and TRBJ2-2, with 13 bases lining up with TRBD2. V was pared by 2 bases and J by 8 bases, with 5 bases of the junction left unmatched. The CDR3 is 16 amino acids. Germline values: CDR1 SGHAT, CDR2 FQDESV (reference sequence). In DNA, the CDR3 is TGTGCCAGCAGCTTATGGACTAGCGGGAGTGGAGGGGAGCTGTTTTTT. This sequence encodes CASSLWTSGSGGELFF.

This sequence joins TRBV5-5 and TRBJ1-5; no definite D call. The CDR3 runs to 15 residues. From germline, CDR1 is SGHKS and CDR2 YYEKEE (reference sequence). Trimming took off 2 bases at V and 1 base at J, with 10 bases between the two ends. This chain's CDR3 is CASSFSGVSNQPQHF. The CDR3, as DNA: TGTGCCAGCAGCTTTTCAGGAGTAAGCAATCAGCCCCAGCATTTT.

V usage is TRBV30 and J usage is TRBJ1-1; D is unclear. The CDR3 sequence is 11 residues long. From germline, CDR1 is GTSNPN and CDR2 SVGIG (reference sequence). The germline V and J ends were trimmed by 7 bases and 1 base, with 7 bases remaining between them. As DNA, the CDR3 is TGTGCCTCCGAGCGGAACACTGAAGCTTTCTTT. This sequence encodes CASERNTEAFF.

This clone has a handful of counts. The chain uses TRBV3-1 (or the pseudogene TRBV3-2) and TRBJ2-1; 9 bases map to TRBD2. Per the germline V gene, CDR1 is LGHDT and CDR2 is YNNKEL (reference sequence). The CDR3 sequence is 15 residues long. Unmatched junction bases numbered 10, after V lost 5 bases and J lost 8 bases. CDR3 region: CASSDSGGRADEQFF. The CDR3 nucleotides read TGTGCCAGCAGCGATTCGGGCGGGAGGGCCGATGAGCAGTTCTTC.

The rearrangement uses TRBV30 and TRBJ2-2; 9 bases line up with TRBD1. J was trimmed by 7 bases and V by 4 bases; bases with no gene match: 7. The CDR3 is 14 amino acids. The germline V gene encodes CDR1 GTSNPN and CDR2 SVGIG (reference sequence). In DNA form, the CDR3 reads TGTGCCTGGAAGGGACAGGGAAAAATCGGGGAGCTGTTTTTT. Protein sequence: CAWKGQGKIGELFF.

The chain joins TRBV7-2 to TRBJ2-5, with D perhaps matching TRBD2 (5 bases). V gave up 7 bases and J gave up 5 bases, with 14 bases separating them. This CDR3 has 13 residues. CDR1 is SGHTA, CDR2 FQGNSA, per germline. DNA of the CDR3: TGTGCCAGCAAATCGGGCGGGTCGGAGACCCAGTACTTC. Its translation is CASKSGGSETQYF.

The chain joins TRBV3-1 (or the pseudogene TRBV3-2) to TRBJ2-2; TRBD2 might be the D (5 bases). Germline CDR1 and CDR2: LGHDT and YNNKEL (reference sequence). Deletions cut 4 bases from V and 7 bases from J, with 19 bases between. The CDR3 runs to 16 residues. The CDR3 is CASSLGLGSGSGELFF. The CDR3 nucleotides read TGTGCCAGCAGCCTAGGACTGGGCTCCGGTAGCGGGGAGCTGTTTTTT.

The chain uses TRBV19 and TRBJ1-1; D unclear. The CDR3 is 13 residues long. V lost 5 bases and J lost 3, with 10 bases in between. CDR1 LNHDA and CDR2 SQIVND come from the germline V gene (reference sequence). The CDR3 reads CASSWARDTEAFF. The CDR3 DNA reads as TGTGCCAGTAGTTGGGCCCGGGACACTGAAGCTTTCTTT.

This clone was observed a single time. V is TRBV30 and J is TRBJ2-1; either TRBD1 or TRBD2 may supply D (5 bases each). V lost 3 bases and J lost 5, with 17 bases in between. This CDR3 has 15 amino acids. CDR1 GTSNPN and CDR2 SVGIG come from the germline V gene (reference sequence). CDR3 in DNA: TGTGCCTGGAGCCAGGGACGTTTGAGGGACAATGAGCAGTTCTTC. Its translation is CAWSQGRLRDNEQFF.

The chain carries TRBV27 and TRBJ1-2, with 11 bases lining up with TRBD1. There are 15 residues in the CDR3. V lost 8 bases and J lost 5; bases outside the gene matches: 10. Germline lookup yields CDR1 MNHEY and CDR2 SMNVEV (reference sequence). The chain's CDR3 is CASQRTGGAEYGYTF. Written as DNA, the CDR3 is TGTGCCAGCCAGCGGACAGGGGGCGCTGAGTATGGCTACACCTTC.

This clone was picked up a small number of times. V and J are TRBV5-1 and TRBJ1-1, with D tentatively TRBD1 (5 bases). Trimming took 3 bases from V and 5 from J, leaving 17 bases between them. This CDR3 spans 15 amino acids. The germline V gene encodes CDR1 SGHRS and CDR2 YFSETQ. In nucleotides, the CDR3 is TGCGCCAGCAGCTCGGAGGGGATCGGAATGACTGAAGCTTTCTTT. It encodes CASSSEGIGMTEAFF.

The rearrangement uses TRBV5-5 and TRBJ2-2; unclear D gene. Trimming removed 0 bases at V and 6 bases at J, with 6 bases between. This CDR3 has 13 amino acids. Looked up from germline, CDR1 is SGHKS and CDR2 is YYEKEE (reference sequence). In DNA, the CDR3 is TGTGCCAGCAGCTTGGCAAGAGCCGGGGAGCTGTTTTTT. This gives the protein CASSLARAGELFF. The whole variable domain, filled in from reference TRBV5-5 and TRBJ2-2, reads DAGVTQSPTHLIKTRGQQVTLRCSPISGHKSVSWYQQVLGQGPQFIFQYYEKEERGRGNFPDRFSARQFPNYSSELNVNALLLGDSALYLCASSLARAGELFFGEGSRLTVL.

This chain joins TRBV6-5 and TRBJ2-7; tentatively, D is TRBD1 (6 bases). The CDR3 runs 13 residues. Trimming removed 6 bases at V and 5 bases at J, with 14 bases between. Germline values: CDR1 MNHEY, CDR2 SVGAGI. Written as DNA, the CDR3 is TGTGCCAGCAGGGTCAAACAGGGCGACGAGCAGTACTTC. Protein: CASRVKQGDEQYF.

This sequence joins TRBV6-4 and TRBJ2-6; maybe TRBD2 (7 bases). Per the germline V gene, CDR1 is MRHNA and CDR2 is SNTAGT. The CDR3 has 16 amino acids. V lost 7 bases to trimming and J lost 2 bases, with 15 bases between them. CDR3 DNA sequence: TGTGCCAGCACTTCGAAGGGGGGGGCTGGGGCCAACGTCCTGACTTTC. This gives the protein CASTSKGGAGANVLTF.

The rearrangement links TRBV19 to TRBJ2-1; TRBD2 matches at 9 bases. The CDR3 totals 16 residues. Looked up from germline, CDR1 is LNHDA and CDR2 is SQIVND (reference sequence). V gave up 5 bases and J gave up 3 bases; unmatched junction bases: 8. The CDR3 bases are TGTGCCAGTAGTTTAGGATTAGCGGGGGTCTACAATGAGCAGTTCTTC. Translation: CASSLGLAGVYNEQFF.

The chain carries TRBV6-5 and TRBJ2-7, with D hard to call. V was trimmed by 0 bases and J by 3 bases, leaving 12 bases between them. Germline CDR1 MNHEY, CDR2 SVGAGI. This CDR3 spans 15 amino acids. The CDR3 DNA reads TGTGCCAGCAGTTACTCGGCCAGAATGGGCTACGAGCAGTACTTC. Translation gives CASSYSARMGYEQYF.